The rows below give T cell receptor beta chains drawn from one sample of a study of blood T cells in healthy people across ages. TCRdb analysed the 5' RACE reads with MiXCR anew, one entry per CDR3 protein. The repertoire holds approximately 780,000 distinct CDR3 sequences, around 24% seen once, with about 3% in the top ten. These data are also associated with another study on T cells of mothers and their children.

The sequencing input was blood. Every receptor here comes from a boy aged 5-17 years in good health. Each CDR3 is given with its conserved first and last residue. The order of the fields is J gene, V gene, D gene, clone size, CDR3 DNA, CDR3 protein. The D gene is left open where the match is weak. Rows give clone size only sometimes, using once, few, many, or a class for an expanded clone.

>TRBJ2-7|TRBV20-1|.|.
TGCAGTGCACCTAGTGGGGGACCTACCTACGAGCAGTACTTC
CSAPSGGPTYEQYF
>TRBJ2-7|TRBV27|.|few
TGTGCCAGCAGTTTAGGGACCTGGGAGAGCTCCTACGAGCAGTACTTC
CASSLGTWESSYEQYF
>TRBJ2-1|TRBV19|TRBD1|.
TGTGCCAGTACCCTCACGACAGGGAATGAGCAGTTCTTC
CASTLTTGNEQFF
>TRBJ2-2|TRBV2|.|once
TGTGCCAGCAGTCCCGAAGAGGGGGGGGCCGGGGAGCTGTTTTTT
CASSPEEGGAGELFF
>TRBJ2-5|TRBV5-1|TRBD2|few
TGCGCCAGCAGCTTGGACCCAGCGGGGGTACAAGAGACCCAGTACTTC
CASSLDPAGVQETQYF
>TRBJ1-5|TRBV28|.|few
TGTGCCAGCAGCCGTAACAGGTTTCCGGCCCAGCATTTT
CASSRNRFPAQHF
>TRBJ2-5|TRBV10-1|TRBD2|few
TGCGCCAGCAGTGAGGGGACTAGCGGGAGACACAGGGAGACCCAGTACTTC
CASSEGTSGRHRETQYF
>TRBJ2-1|TRBV5-1|TRBD1|few
TGCGCCAGCAGCTTGGATGGACAGGGGGCGGGAAATGAGCAGTTCTTC
CASSLDGQGAGNEQFF
>TRBJ2-1|TRBV6-6|TRBD2|once
TGTGCCAGCAAGGAGCGGGGGCCCTACAATGAGCAGTTCTTC
CASKERGPYNEQFF
>TRBJ2-7|TRBV20-1|.|.
TGCAGTGCCATTGATAGGCTGAGCTCCTACGAGCAGTACTTC
CSAIDRLSSYEQYF
>TRBJ2-1|TRBV5-1|.|few
TGCGCCAGCAGCATGTCTAGGGACAATGAGCAGTTCTTC
CASSMSRDNEQFF
>TRBJ1-1|TRBV20-1|TRBD1|.
TGCAGTGCCGATTCCCGGGACAGGGTAAGGGCTTTCTTT
CSADSRDRVRAFF
>TRBJ2-3|TRBV21-1|.|.
TGTGCCAGCAGCAAAGGCAGGGGGACCCTCAAAGAGACCCAGTACTTT
CASSKGRGTLKETQYF
>TRBJ2-5|TRBV6-1|TRBD2|few
TGTGCCAGCATCCGACTAGCGGGGGGCCAAGAGACCCAGTACTTC
CASIRLAGGQETQYF
>TRBJ1-3|TRBV4-1|.|few
TGCGCCAGCAGCCAAGAAACCCCAGGCTTACACTCTGGAAACACCATATATTTT
CASSQETPGLHSGNTIYF
>TRBJ2-7|TRBV10-2|.|few
TGCGCCAGCAGTGGAGGGATCGGGACAAACCCCTACGAGCAGTACTTC
CASSGGIGTNPYEQYF
>TRBJ2-5|TRBV19|TRBD1|few
TGTGCCACCAGGGACAGTACAATTCAAGAGACCCAGTACTTC
CATRDSTIQETQYF
>TRBJ2-7|TRBV5-1|.|.
TGCGCCAGCAGCTTTAACAGGGATGAGCAGTACTTC
CASSFNRDEQYF
>TRBJ1-1|TRBV5-1|.|.
TGCGCCAGCAGCTTGGAGGTGGGACCAATGGGCACTGAAGCTTTCTTT
CASSLEVGPMGTEAFF
>TRBJ2-7|TRBV12-3/TRBV12-4|.|.
TGTGCCAGCACGTTAGGGCCTCCCTACGAGCAGTACTTC
CASTLGPPYEQYF
>TRBJ1-4|TRBV4-2|.|.
TGTGCCAGCAGCCAAGAGCAGGATGAAAAACTGTTTTTT
CASSQEQDEKLFF
>TRBJ2-6|TRBV5-5|.|few
TGTGCCGGCAGCCTAATTGCGGGAACTGGGGCCAACGTCCTGACTTTC
CAGSLIAGTGANVLTF
>TRBJ2-7|TRBV3-1|.|.
TGTGCCAGCAGCCAATTCGAGGGACGACACTACGAGCAGTACTTC
CASSQFEGRHYEQYF
>TRBJ2-6|TRBV3-1|TRBD2|few
TGTGCCAGCAGCCAAGATGACCTAGCGGGGAGCTCTGGGGCCAACGTCCTGACTTTC
CASSQDDLAGSSGANVLTF
>TRBJ2-6|TRBV9|.|.
TGTGCCAGCAGCGTAGCTATTACCCCTGGGGCCAACGTCCTGACTTTC
CASSVAITPGANVLTF
>TRBJ1-4|TRBV3-1|TRBD1|.
TGTGCCAGCAGCCCGTCCCGGGACAGGGGTCCATATGAAAAACTGTTTTTT
CASSPSRDRGPYEKLFF
>TRBJ1-2|TRBV7-9|TRBD1|.
TGTGCCAGCAGCTTCGGGACAGGGTTCTATGGCTACACCTTC
CASSFGTGFYGYTF
>TRBJ2-7|TRBV12-3/TRBV12-4|.|.
TGTGCCAGCAGTCACGGGGACGCATCCTACGAGCAGTACTTC
CASSHGDASYEQYF
>TRBJ2-7|TRBV2|TRBD1|.
TGTGCCAGCAGTGGTTGGGACAGGGTAGGCTACGAGCAGTACTTC
CASSGWDRVGYEQYF
>TRBJ2-7|TRBV9|.|.
TGTGCCAGCAGCGTAGGGGGCGGCCCCTACGAGCAGTACTTC
CASSVGGGPYEQYF
>TRBJ2-1|TRBV14|TRBD1|once
TGTGCCAGCAGCCAAGATTGGGCGACAGGGAGGCAGTTCTTC
CASSQDWATGRQFF
>TRBJ2-5|TRBV6-5|.|few
TGTGCCAGCAGTTATGGAGGGTGGCCACAGCTCCAAGAGACCCAGTACTTC
CASSYGGWPQLQETQYF
>TRBJ2-5|TRBV5-1|TRBD1|few
TGCGCCAGCAGCTTTGGGACAGGGGAGCAAGAGACCCAGTACTTC
CASSFGTGEQETQYF
>TRBJ2-3|TRBV5-8|TRBD2|.
TGTGCCAGCAGCGGGGGACTAGCGGGACCCTTCACAGATACGCAGTATTTT
CASSGGLAGPFTDTQYF
>TRBJ2-2|TRBV9|TRBD1|many
TGTGCCAGCAGCTGGGACAGCCGTACCGGGGAGCTGTTTTTT
CASSWDSRTGELFF
>TRBJ1-2|TRBV3-1|TRBD1|.
TGTGCCAGCAGCCAAGATCATGGGACAGGGGGCAACTATGGCTACACCTTC
CASSQDHGTGGNYGYTF
>TRBJ2-2|TRBV3-1|.|few
TGTGCCAGCAGCCCGCTTTGGAACACCGGGGAGCTGTTTTTT
CASSPLWNTGELFF
>TRBJ2-1|TRBV10-2|.|few
TGCGCCAGCAGTGATAGGGGGGGGAGCTCCTACAATGAGCAGTTCTTC
CASSDRGGSSYNEQFF
>TRBJ2-6|TRBV10-2|TRBD1|few
TGCGCCAGCAGTGAGTTTTTCTCGGGACAGGGAGTATCTGGGGCCAACGTCCTGACTTTC
CASSEFFSGQGVSGANVLTF
>TRBJ2-7|TRBV9|.|few
TGTGCCAGCAGCGTTGGGGGCGCAGGGGACTACGAGCAGTACTTC
CASSVGGAGDYEQYF
>TRBJ1-1|TRBV12-3/TRBV12-4|.|.
TGTGCCAGCGGGGCAGGCTGGAACACTGAAGCTTTCTTT
CASGAGWNTEAFF
>TRBJ2-4|TRBV28|TRBD2|few
TGTGCCAGCAGCCTCGGCGGTAGCGGGGGGTTGAACATTCAGTACTTC
CASSLGGSGGLNIQYF
>TRBJ1-2|TRBV11-2|.|.
TGTGCCAGCAGCCTCGGGGGCACTGGGGGATATGGCTACACCTTC
CASSLGGTGGYGYTF